This T cell receptor (beta chain) emerged from a study of blood T cells in healthy people across ages. Germline-derived CDR1 and CDR2 are MNHEY and SVGEGT. The V gene end was trimmed by 6 bases and the J gene end by 4 bases; junction bases not matched to a gene: 6. The CDR3 length is 14 residues. In its sample, this clonotype was seen a few times. A second about 7 to 12 cycle PCR used barcoded and J-beta primers. A single record per CDR3 protein comes from TCRdb applying MiXCR to the 5' RACE reads. The table records 750,000 or so distinct CDR3 sequences, about 25% of them present only once. This same sample was also part of a study on T cells of mothers and their children.

This clonotype was sampled from a boy aged 5-17 years in good health. Input material: blood. V is TRBV6-2 or TRBV6-3 and J is TRBJ2-5; 9 positions agree with TRBD1. CDR3 amino acids: CASRTTGGGETQYF. Here the CDR3 DNA reads TGTGCCAGCAGAACGACAGGGGGGGGAGAGACCCAGTACTTC.